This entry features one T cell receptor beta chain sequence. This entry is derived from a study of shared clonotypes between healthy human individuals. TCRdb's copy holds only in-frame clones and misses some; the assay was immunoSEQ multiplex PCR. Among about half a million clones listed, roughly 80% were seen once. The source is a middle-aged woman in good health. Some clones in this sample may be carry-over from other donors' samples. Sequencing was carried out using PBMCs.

In DNA, the CDR3 is TGTGCCAGCTCACCACCGTTGGGACTAGCGGGAGTAGAGGAGCAGTTCTTC. Its translation is CASSPPLGLAGVEEQFF. V gene TRBV18 combines with J gene TRBJ2-1; 14 bases are a match to TRBD2. Germline V gene lookup returns CDR1 KGHSH and CDR2 LQKENI. The CDR3 runs to 17 residues. V was pared by 0 bases and J by 10 bases, with 8 bases of the junction left unmatched.